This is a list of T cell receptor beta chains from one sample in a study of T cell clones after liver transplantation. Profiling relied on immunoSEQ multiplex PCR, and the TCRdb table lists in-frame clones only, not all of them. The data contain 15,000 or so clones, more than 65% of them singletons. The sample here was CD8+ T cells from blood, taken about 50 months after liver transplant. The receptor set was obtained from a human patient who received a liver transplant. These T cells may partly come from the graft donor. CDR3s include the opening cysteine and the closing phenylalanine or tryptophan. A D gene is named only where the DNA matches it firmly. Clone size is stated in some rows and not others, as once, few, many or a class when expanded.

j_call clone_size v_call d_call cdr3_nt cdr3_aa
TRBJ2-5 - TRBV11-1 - TGTGCCAGCAGCTTATGGGGCCAAGAGACCCAGTACTTC CASSLWGQETQYF
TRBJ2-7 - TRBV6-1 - TGTGCCAGCAGCGACTTACAGGAGACCTACGAGCAGTACTTC CASSDLQETYEQYF
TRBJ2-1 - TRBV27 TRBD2 TGTGCCAGCAGTTTATCGGCAGGACTAGCGGGAGGGCCAACCCATGGGGAGCAGTTCTTC CASSLSAGLAGGPTHGEQFF
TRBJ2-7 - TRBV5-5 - TGTGCCAGCAGCTTGGCTGTGGCCTACGAGCAGTACTTC CASSLAVAYEQYF
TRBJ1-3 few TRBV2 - TGTGCCAGCAGAAACAGATTCTCTGGAAACACCATATATTTT CASRNRFSGNTIYF
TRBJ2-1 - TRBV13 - TGTGCCAGCAGCACGGGGAGCCTGGTGGGGGGTACCTACAATGAGCAGTTCTTC CASSTGSLVGGTYNEQFF
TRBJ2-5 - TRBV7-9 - TGTGCCAGCAGACCAGGTTACGGCCAAGAGACCCAGTACTTC CASRPGYGQETQYF
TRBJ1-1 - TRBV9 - TGTGCCAGCAGCGTAGTAGAGGCAGGGAGGACTGAAGCTTTCTTT CASSVVEAGRTEAFF
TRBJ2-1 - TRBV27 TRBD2 TGTGCCAGTCGACGGACTAGCAACAATGAGCAGTTCTTC CASRRTSNNEQFF
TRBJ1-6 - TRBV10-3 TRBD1 TGTGCCATCAGTGACCCGGACAGGGGTGGTAGCTCCTATAATTCACCCCTCCACTTT CAISDPDRGGSSYNSPLHF
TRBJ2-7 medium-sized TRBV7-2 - TGTGCCAGCAGCTTTTACAGGGGAGGCTCCTACGAGCAGTACTTC CASSFYRGGSYEQYF
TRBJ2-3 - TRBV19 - TGTGCCAGTAGTATCAGGTCCGGCAGAGTGAGAGATACGCAGTATTTT CASSIRSGRVRDTQYF
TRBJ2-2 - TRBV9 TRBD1 TGTGCCAGCAGCGGGAACCTATGGACAGGGGATACCGGGGAGCTGTTTTTT CASSGNLWTGDTGELFF
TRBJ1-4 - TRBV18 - TGTGCCAGCTCACCACCGAAGAATAATGAAAAACTGTTTTTT CASSPPKNNEKLFF